This record concerns one T cell receptor beta chain sequence. The clone's antigen remains unknown. Base qualities are missing; no much larger clone stands one base away. TCRbeta CDR3 regions were amplified from genomic DNA using the immunoSEQ Assay, a bias-controlled multiplex PCR. The original methods were these. The number of nucleated cells in each sample was estimated by amplification of reference gene primers within the assay. To quantify the absolute abundance of each unique TCRbeta CDR3 rearrangement, sequence reads were collapsed and filtered. Productive Simpson clonality was computed per sample as the square root of Simpson's diversity index over productive rearrangements. Here the immuneACCESS table is served through TCRdb, limited to in-frame sequences with V and J called. Missing clones are a known gap in these copies; in checked studies unresolved V genes cover under half, and the rest lacks a known reason. From that table come the V and J calls and clone size; the DNA was used to work out D and trimming. The sample table shows 350,000 to 500,000 clones, and 88% are seen once. The ten largest clones capture less than 1.5% of the sample.

Enrolling through a virtual design, the prospective study's participants ranged in age from about 18 to 89 years and lived across about two dozen United States geographic areas. In the prospective study, cohorts were assigned on the basis of participant-reported clinical history obtained from a screening survey and a study questionnaire. Exposed participants were defined as having been in contact with someone with a PCR-confirmed or clinician-diagnosed COVID-19 case within 2 weeks of study entry. Each participant in the prospective study had whole blood, serum and a nasopharyngeal or oropharyngeal swab collected by mobile phlebotomists. Prospective study participants could optionally give additional blood draws and questionnaires over a roughly 2-month period. Blood samples from the prospective study were shipped frozen or at room temperature prior to DNA extraction. The data belong to a study of blood T cell repertoires in COVID-19 (dated by TCRdb to the early 2020s). Study-wide context: Samples covering the acute and convalescent phases of COVID-19 were provided by collaborators in the United States, Italy and Spain. The prospective study material was composed of cDNA or gDNA derived from T cells, B-cell-depleted T cells, or PBMCs. The dataset comprised deeply sampled blood TCRbeta repertoires from subjects exposed to, actively infected with, or recovered from COVID-19. The repertoires were made available in a free public database intended to serve as a resource for research on the immune response to SARS-CoV-2. The samples were drawn from two sources: the first 160 participants of the ongoing ImmuneRACE study, and 1,254 subjects contributed by 6 global collaborators. Sample metadata almost always included a de-identified subject ID, COVID-19 status, age in years and sex. HLA class I and class II types, where available, came from metadata supplied by the sample provider rather than from assay-based typing. The full study reports these points: Clinical and demographic metadata were provided uncurated, with the amount varying by source and participant.

V and J lose 0 bases and 1 base, and a span of 4 bases separates them. The CDR3 runs 13 residues from the cysteine to the phenylalanine. Only the CDR3 region is kept as DNA, spanning 39 bases read in frame from base 1. CDR1 and CDR2 are drawn from the germline V gene: KGHSH, LQKENI. Sequenced material: PBMCs or T cells enriched from blood (not recorded which). This clonotype was sampled from a woman aged 18 to 35 who had been exposed to COVID-19. Recombination linked TRBV18 to TRBJ2-7, with the D gene uncertain. Here the CDR3 is given as CASSPPASYEQYF. The sequenced DNA is TGTGCCAGCTCACCACCGGCTTCCTACGAGCAGTACTTC.